The sequence of this TCR beta chain was determined in a study of cytomegalovirus exposure and HLA in healthy donors (dated by TCRdb to about 2017). In terms of the full investigation: In an earlier analysis of some 610 of the donors, about 260 Gb of sequence data and 100 million or so unique TCR beta sequences from some 170 million T cells were reported. An early release covering about 600 HLA-typed donors comprised about 290 gigabases of sequencing data and 85 million or so unique TCR sequences. Among the roughly 390 genotyped donors, roughly 80% belonged to the genetic ancestry cluster associated with self-reported Caucasian donors. The study aimed to test whether cataloging public T cell receptors could reveal signatures of past pathogen exposure. The T cell repertoires of 666 subjects were profiled by immunosequencing and related to cytomegalovirus serostatus. A separate validation cohort of 100 to 150 different subjects was used in addition to the roughly 700-subject first cohort. The study combined high-throughput TCR immunosequencing, statistical association of individual TCRs with disease status, and machine learning to predict cytomegalovirus infection status. To study patterns of TCR occurrence, a later analysis re-analyzed previously published TCR beta repertoires from 700 or so donors and added high-resolution HLA genotyping. Rather than using new phenotypic data, the later analysis identified candidate immune exposures from TCR beta sequences and from how often those sequences occurred across donors. To decide whether each TCR beta V gene segment behaved as functional or pseudogenic, an earlier analysis of 587 of the donors relied on high-throughput TCR beta sequencing. Donor age, sex, ethnicity and CMV serostatus were collected together with the repertoire data. A later genetic analysis took genome-wide SNP genotypes for about three fifths of the roughly 700 donors and used that subset as a discovery cohort. All discovery cohort repertoires had been generated on a single sequencing platform. HLA typing included class I and class II loci at four-digit resolution. The number of donors typed differed by locus, with roughly 620-630 for A, B, C, DRB1 and DQB1, 522 for DQA1, 600 to 610 for DPA1, and 450 to 480 for DPB1. Roughly five DR-DQ haplotypes were handled as single units for association and clustering, since linkage in the cohort was strong. Among some 400 genotyped donors of the cohort, an average of approximately 240,000 unique TCR beta nucleotide sequences was sequenced per donor, of which approximately 19% were non-productive. The paper's findings and limits, for the study overall: Sequencing depth was assumed to be roughly uniform across donors in the presence/absence analyses, though that assumption may not hold. Because counts were too low, 15 or so rarely observed V segments, including chromosome 9 orphons, were excluded from the earlier analysis of 587 of the donors. Across donors, most TCR sequences were observed very rarely, whereas some public TCRs were present in many individuals. The classifier was reported to diagnose cytomegalovirus status with high specificity and sensitivity in both the original cohort and the validation cohort. V-gene and J-gene trimming of TCR beta chains was associated with a missense DCLRE1C variant in a later genetic analysis, and the association was replicated in an independent cohort. Compared with equally common non-associated chains, HLA-associated TCR beta chains in a later analysis were more clonally expanded and had lower generation probabilities. The authors suggested that the approach could potentially be extended to other disease states and immunological phenotypes. The study gave a list of 150 to 200 TCR beta chains associated with cytomegalovirus. In a later analysis, several top co-occurrence clusters were reported to appear linked to parvovirus B19, influenza, CMV and Epstein-Barr virus. Compared with the 666-donor mean, donors in an Asian-associated ancestry cluster had fewer N-insertions in productive TCRs, according to a later genetic analysis. A further reported finding was that TCR beta sequences accurately predicted the HLA-A and HLA-B alleles for most subjects in the first cohort. In an earlier analysis of around 600 of the donors, most TCR beta V segments were observed in productive rearrangements about 87% or about 30% of the time, broadly matching IMGT annotations. Because some donors lacked HLA typing at each locus, the association tests relied only on the typed subset. A later analysis found that TCR association rates varied across HLA loci, with DRB1 alleles showing the most associated TCRs and HLA-C alleles the fewest. According to a later analysis, most CMV-associated TCR beta chains appeared to be HLA-restricted, and the HLA associations seemed to be driven largely by CMV exposure. When HLA alleles, especially DR and DQ, strongly co-occurred, TCR associations were difficult to assign to individual alleles. CMV serostatus was the only immune exposure information available for the cohort. A few of the identified cytomegalovirus-associated TCR beta chains were confirmed in vitro to be specific for cytomegalovirus antigens. The sequencing pipeline was judged likely to have produced a cluster of highly shared sequence variants as a technical artifact. Linkage disequilibrium might explain the correlated functional status among segregating V segments, but an unknown experimental factor could not be excluded. Specific HLA alleles were associated with roughly 17,000 TCR beta sequences at a false discovery rate of 0.05 in a later analysis. Some IMGT-functional V segments, including TRBV6-2 and TRBV6-3, could not be distinguished by the 87-base-pair reads and were therefore excluded. Only TCR beta chains were sequenced in this cohort, and the absence of alpha or paired-chain data limited detectable features.

The cohort consisted of 650 to 700 healthy bone marrow donors. All cohort members were sampled while nominally healthy, although unrecorded immune exposures were likely present. The donor was CMV seronegative and belonged to the group of around 350 seronegative cohort members. A peripheral blood sample was collected from each donor, and TCR beta sequencing was performed on peripheral blood mononuclear cells. Genomic DNA was extracted from the blood cell samples with the Qiagen DNeasy Blood Extraction Kit. The library was prepared using the immunoSEQ multiplex PCR assay. The multiplex PCR relied on a mix of 60 forward primers for TCR Vbeta segments and 13 reverse primers for TCR Jbeta segments. The CDR3 region of rearranged TCR beta genes was amplified from genomic DNA by a multiplex PCR assay. The amplified TCR beta libraries were sequenced on the Illumina HiSeq System as 87-base-pair reads. In the source study's methods: A later analysis counted some 74 million unique TCR beta chains across the 550 to 800 repertoires, and some 12 million of these chains were shared by at least two donors. To remove PCR and sequencing errors, raw reads were error-corrected and collapsed into unique sequences using a nearest-neighbor algorithm that merged closely related sequences. Alignment of CDR3 sequences to IMGT reference sequences was used to assign V, D and J gene segments. For a sequence to be retained, a match of at least six nucleotides was required to both a V gene segment and a J gene segment. A rearrangement counted as productive if the CDR3 had no stop codons and remained in frame with V and J, and every other rearrangement counted as non-productive. Following IMGT convention, CDR3 was defined as the stretch from the second conserved V-encoded cysteine to the conserved J-encoded phenylalanine. In an earlier analysis of around 540 of the donors, sequences lacking an unambiguous match to a single V gene segment were excluded. In an earlier analysis of 587 of the donors, V segments were called functional above 56.7% productive rearrangements and were called segregating when the between-donor standard deviation exceeded 5%. A statistical classification framework was built for diagnosing cytomegalovirus status from the catalog of TCR beta chain sequences. In a later analysis, V and J genes were assigned by comparing TCR nucleotide sequences against IMGT/GENE-DB human TR gene sequences. Using the TCRdist pipeline, a later analysis assigned CDR3 sequences along with most-parsimonious VDJ recombination scenarios. In a later analysis, every TCR beta chain was defined by the combination of its CDR3 amino acid sequence and its V-gene family, and reads without a unique V-gene family were dropped. In a later analysis, 450 to 600 highly shared, low-generation-probability nucleotide sequences were removed to address suspected cross-contamination and a sequencing artifact. For each public chain, a later analysis derived a clonal expansion index from normalized ranks of inferred template counts within each repertoire. In a later analysis, generation probabilities were computed with a VDJ recombination model fitted to out-of-frame rearrangements, and the resulting probabilities were checked against IGoR. In a later analysis, TCR-TCR, TCR-HLA and TCR-CMV co-occurrence was scored with hypergeometric tests, and a repertoire-size bias correction was applied to TCR pairs. In a later analysis, false discovery rates were estimated by permuting HLA or CMV assignments 20 times. In a later analysis, co-occurring TCRs were grouped with DBSCAN, and TCRdist sequence similarity was added when clustering was performed within HLA-allele-positive subsets. Co-occurrence clustering excluded repertoires with fewer than 30,000 or more than 120,000 public chains, plus five with anomalous nucleotide sharing. Drawn from immuneACCESS, this table holds only the in-frame rearrangements with V and J called that TCRdb kept. Clones are partly lost; checked studies trace under half to an unresolved V gene and leave the rest unexplained. The DNA gave D and trimming, while V, J and clone size come from that table. A total of some 85,000 clones appear in this sample, around 77% of them only once. The top ten clones comprise 3% to 4.5% of the sample.

Worth noting for this clone: What antigen it recognizes has not been identified. At one boundary the junction diverges from the germline segment, which might be a read error.

The germline V gene (reference sequence) gives CDR1 as LNHDA and CDR2 as SQIVND. Including cysteine and phenylalanine, the CDR3 has 12 amino acids. Solely the CDR3 DNA is kept, with 36 bases framed from the first base. Here the chain combines TRBV19 and TRBJ2-1; D gene: possibly TRBD2, on 5 matching bases. The sequence was collected from a man aged 30-40 years in good health and CMV-seronegative. Sequenced sample: PBMCs. The DNA is TGTGCCAGTAGTGCTGACTACACTGAGCAGTTCTTC. Its protein reads: CASSADYTEQFF. Here the CDR3 is joined to the reference TRBV19 and TRBJ2-1 genes, and the full variable domain is: DGGITQSPKYLFRKEGQNVTLSCEQNLNHDAMYWYRQDPGQGLRLIYYSQIVNDFQKGDIAEGYSVSREKKESFPLTVTSAQKNPTAFYLCASSADYTEQFFGPGTRLTVL.